This TCR beta chain stems from a study of blood T cell repertoires in COVID-19. Whole-study context: COVID-19 samples, acute and convalescent, were from the United States, Italy and Spain. T cells, B-cell-depleted T cells, or PBMCs provided the cDNA or gDNA that served as material.

Trimming pared 8 bases from V and 1 base from J, leaving 11 bases between. Germline lookup yields CDR1 ENHRY and CDR2 SYGVKD. This CDR3 comprises 13 residues. As originally analysed: Nucleated cell number was recorded as an estimate derived from reference gene primer amplification. Sequencing was performed with immunoSEQ multiplex PCR; in TCRdb, only in-frame clones are kept and a portion is missing. The V and J calls and the clone size are those of that table, but D and trimming were determined from the DNA. The data contain tens of thousands of clones, about 78% of them singletons. The rearrangement joins TRBV10-3 to TRBJ1-1; D remains ambiguous. The TCR was taken from a human donor in a cohort sampled during active COVID-19. Sequencing was performed on peripheral blood. CDR3 in amino acids: CAIGEGPNTEAFF. The CDR3 region has the DNA TGTGCCATCGGAGAGGGCCCGAACACTGAAGCTTTCTTT.